These 20 T cell receptor beta chains originate from one sample sequenced in a study of blood T cell repertoires in COVID-19. Sequenced by immunoSEQ multiplex PCR; TCRdb stores in-frame clones only, minus some. This table holds roughly 150,000 clones, 70% to 90% found once. The sequencing input was peripheral blood. All receptors derive from a man between 60 and 75 years old with acute or convalescent COVID-19.

This chain uses TRBV5-1 with TRBJ2-7; a possible D gene is TRBD2 (6 bases). This CDR3 region has 13 residues. Germline V gene lookup returns CDR1 SGHRS and CDR2 YFSETQ. V gave up 4 bases and J gave up 6 bases, with 14 bases separating them. The DNA of the CDR3 is TGCGCCAGCAGCCCGGACTATTTCGGCGAGCAGTACTTC. Translated, it gives CASSPDYFGEQYF.

V and J are TRBV30 and TRBJ1-3; TRBD1 aligns across 9 bases. Germline-derived CDR1 and CDR2 are GTSNPN and SVGIG (reference sequence). The V gene end was trimmed by 3 bases and the J gene end by 1 base; junction bases not matched to a gene: 4. CDR3 length equals 15 residues. The chain's CDR3 is CAWRSGTGSGNTIYF. The DNA of the CDR3 is TGTGCCTGGAGGTCCGGGACAGGGTCTGGAAACACCATATATTTT.

This sequence joins TRBV21-1 and TRBJ1-1; the table's D gene call, TRBD1, was not cross checked with the DNA. TRBV21-1 is a documented pseudogene. The CDR3 totals 17 residues. DNA of the CDR3: TGTGCCATCCGCTTTATTCGTAAAGGGGGACAGAACACTGAAGCTTTCTTT. Its translation is CAIRFIRKGGQNTEAFF.

The chain recombines TRBV19 with TRBJ1-1, with D tentatively TRBD1 (6 bases). CDR3 length equals 14 residues. The germline V gene has CDR1 LNHDA and CDR2 SQIVND (reference sequence). V gave up 5 bases and J gave up 4 bases, with 14 bases separating them. CDR3 bases: TGTGCCAGTAGTTCCAGGGGACGGGCCACTGAAGCTTTCTTT. Its translation: CASSSRGRATEAFF.

The chain employs TRBV7-8 and TRBJ2-1; tentative D call: TRBD2 (6 bases). Germline CDR1 SGHVS, CDR2 FQNEAQ. This CDR3 comprises 15 residues. The V end lost 2 bases, the J end lost 9 bases, and 17 bases lay between the germline ends. CDR3: CASSLQTEGWGEQFF. The CDR3 nucleotides read TGTGCCAGCAGCTTACAAACGGAGGGCTGGGGTGAGCAGTTCTTC. Looking up the rest from reference TRBV7-8 and TRBJ2-1 gives the full variable domain: GAGVSQSPRYKVAKRGQDVALRCDPISGHVSLFWYQQALGQGPEFLTYFQNEAQLDKSGLPSDRFFAERPEGSVSTLKIQRTQQEDSAVYLCASSLQTEGWGEQFFGPGTRLTVL.

The chain employs TRBV2 and TRBJ1-1; 7 bases fit TRBD1. The CDR3 length is 13 residues. Trimming took 4 bases from V and 3 from J; bases not matched to a gene: 2. Germline CDR1 reads SNHLY; CDR2 reads FYNNEI. CDR3 bases: TGTGCCAGCAGTGGGGACAGACACACTGAAGCTTTCTTT. Translation: CASSGDRHTEAFF.

This clone appeared a single time. The J gene is TRBJ2-1, the V gene TRBV14; 9 bases align to TRBD1. The germline V gene has CDR1 SGHDN and CDR2 FVKESK. After removal of 4 bases from V and 1 base from J, the junction contained 8 bases not matched to a gene. The CDR3 is 17 amino acids. This CDR3 reads CASSPTYRGLSYNEQFF. CDR3 DNA sequence: TGTGCCAGCAGCCCGACATACAGGGGGCTGTCCTACAATGAGCAGTTCTTC.

This clone has a handful of counts. The gene calls are TRBV5-8 and TRBJ2-1; the match to TRBD2 covers 7 bases. V lost 6 bases and J lost 0; bases outside the gene matches: 15. This CDR3 spans 18 amino acids. Germline CDR1 reads SGHTS; CDR2 reads YDEGEE. The CDR3, as DNA: TGTGCCAGCACCTTTACTAGCGTCGTCGGGCGCTCCTACAATGAGCAGTTCTTC. Translated: CASTFTSVVGRSYNEQFF.

This clone turned up a few times. V usage is TRBV24-1 and J usage is TRBJ2-7; 8 bases are a match to TRBD1. The germline V gene encodes CDR1 KGHDR and CDR2 SFDVKD. The trim removed 4 bases at V and 2 bases at J, leaving 15 bases unmatched. This CDR3 has 18 residues. CDR3 amino acids: CATSELTRQGRRAYEQYF. Here the CDR3 DNA reads TGTGCCACCAGTGAATTAACTAGACAGGGGCGAAGGGCCTACGAGCAGTACTTC.

This clone was seen only once. The chain carries TRBV5-5 and TRBJ2-7; TRBD1 is a possible D gene (5 bases). Germline V CDR1 and CDR2: SGHKS, YYEKEE (reference sequence). The V and J ends lost 4 bases and 4 bases respectively, with 18 bases between them. The CDR3 runs 15 residues. The CDR3 DNA follows: TGTGCCAGCAGCCAGAAGGTGCAGGGATTGTACGAGCAGTACTTC. Translation gives CASSQKVQGLYEQYF.

The sample holds one count of this clone. J is TRBJ2-3 and V is TRBV19; possible D gene TRBD2, 5 bases. V shed 3 bases and J shed 2 bases, with 12 bases lying between them. This CDR3 has 15 amino acids. Per germline, CDR1 LNHDA and CDR2 SQIVND (reference sequence). CDR3 amino acids: CASSIGLLITDTQYF. CDR3 DNA sequence: TGTGCCAGTAGTATCGGACTGCTTATCACAGATACGCAGTATTTT.

The chain couples TRBV5-1 to TRBJ1-1, with no clear D. Trimming shortened V by 0 bases and J by 4 bases, and 7 bases separated the two germline ends. There are 13 residues in the CDR3. Germline V CDR1 and CDR2: SGHRS, YFSETQ. CDR3 DNA: TGCGCCAGCAGCTTGGGGTCTACCACTGAAGCTTTCTTT. Translating gives CASSLGSTTEAFF.

The CDR3 reads CASSLALQGREHF. The CDR3 nucleotides read TGTGCCAGCAGCTTGGCCCTGCAGGGGAGGGAGCATTTT. The chain combines TRBV3-1 (or the pseudogene TRBV3-2) with TRBJ1-5; a possible D gene is TRBD1 (6 bases). This CDR3 has 13 residues. Germline V gives CDR1 LGHDT, CDR2 YNNKEL (reference sequence). V lost 5 bases to trimming and J lost 14 bases, with 19 bases between them.

This clone was observed a single time. V is TRBV2 and J is TRBJ2-5; D is possibly TRBD1 (6 bases). Deletions cut 7 bases from V and 2 bases from J, with 17 bases between. The germline CDR1 and CDR2 sequences are SNHLY and FYNNEI. The CDR3 is 15 amino acids. The CDR3 DNA is TGTGCCAGCACCTATACTCCGGACAGTCAAGAGACCCAGTACTTC. Its translation: CASTYTPDSQETQYF.

V usage is TRBV7-2 and J usage is TRBJ2-2; D call uncertain. CDR1 SGHTA and CDR2 FQGNSA come from the germline V gene. CDR3 length: 15 residues. V was trimmed by 1 base and J by 5 bases, leaving 11 bases between them. Here the CDR3 reads CASSLVSLRTGELFF. The CDR3 nucleotides read TGTGCCAGCAGCTTAGTCTCGCTTAGAACCGGGGAGCTGTTTTTT.

This chain connects TRBV18 to TRBJ2-1; 8 nucleotides align to TRBD2. This CDR3 contains 16 residues. Germline trimming cut 5 bases from V and 1 base from J; bases unmatched to any gene: 7. Germline V CDR1 and CDR2: KGHSH, LQKENI. The CDR3 nucleotides are TGTGCCAGCTCAGCACTAGCGGCCTCTTCCTACAATGAGCAGTTCTTC. Protein sequence: CASSALAASSYNEQFF. The entire variable domain, with the rest obtained from reference TRBV18 and TRBJ2-1, is as follows: NAGVMQNPRHLVRRRGQEARLRCSPMKGHSHVYWYRQLPEEGLKFMVYLQKENIIDESGMPKERFSAEFPKEGPSILRIQQVVRGDSAAYFCASSALAASSYNEQFFGPGTRLTVL.

V is TRBV27 and J is TRBJ1-1; 7 bases match TRBD1. V was clipped by 5 bases and J by 10 bases; unmatched bases: 10. The CDR3 is 13 amino acids. Germline V gene sequence: CDR1 MNHEY, CDR2 SMNVEV (reference sequence). CDR3 amino acids: CASSGRQGDAAFF. The CDR3 coding sequence is TGTGCCAGCAGTGGAAGACAGGGAGATGCAGCTTTCTTT.

This chain joins TRBV19 and TRBJ1-2, with D possibly being TRBD1 (5 bases). There are 14 residues in the CDR3. With 1 base removed from V and 5 bases from J, the gap between germline ends came to 11 bases. Germline V gene sequence: CDR1 LNHDA, CDR2 SQIVND (reference sequence). The CDR3 protein is CASSIGRQIYGYTF. DNA of the CDR3: TGTGCCAGTAGTATAGGACGACAGATATATGGCTACACCTTC.

V gene TRBV24-1 combines with J gene TRBJ1-5; D gene ambiguous. V was clipped by 7 bases and J by 9 bases, with 15 bases between them. CDR1 is KGHDR and CDR2 is SFDVKD in the germline V gene. The CDR3 is 13 amino acids. Here the CDR3 DNA reads TGTGCCACCAGCGACCGAGGCTCCGGGCCCCAGCATTTT. It is translated as CATSDRGSGPQHF.

The chain is built from TRBV7-2 and TRBJ1-1, with D possibly being TRBD1 (5 bases). The CDR3 covers 15 residues. Germline CDR1 and CDR2: SGHTA and FQGNSA. V was trimmed by 5 bases and J by 4 bases, leaving 17 bases between them. For the CDR3, the DNA is TGTGCCAGCAGCGAGCGATGGGGCGCGTTCACTGAAGCTTTCTTT. Amino acid sequence: CASSERWGAFTEAFF.